These T cell receptor beta chains were read from a single sample in a study of blood T cell repertoires in COVID-19. Some clones are missing from TCRdb's copy, which holds only in-frame ones; the method was immunoSEQ multiplex PCR. The data contain a few hundred thousand clones, almost 90% of them seen just once; the ten biggest clones take up around 15%. Sequenced sample: PBMCs or T cells enriched from blood (not recorded which). These receptors came from a man under 40 who had been exposed to COVID-19. Both conserved end residues are part of each CDR3. The D gene is left open where the match is weak.

v_call	j_call	d_call	cdr3_aa
TRBV4-3	TRBJ1-4	TRBD1	CASSQGRTGGEKLFF
TRBV4-1	TRBJ1-3	TRBD1	CASSQPSTGESGNTIYF
TRBV13	TRBJ2-7	TRBD1	CASSPSRTGTYEQYF
TRBV7-2	TRBJ1-3	NA	CASSLVSSISGNTIYF
TRBV5-1	TRBJ2-5	TRBD2	CASSLFPSGLQETQYF
TRBV4-1	TRBJ2-4	TRBD2	CASSQLGLAPGTKNIQYF
TRBV6-4	TRBJ2-1	NA	CASSDSGTPESGEQFF
TRBV5-4	TRBJ2-3	TRBD1	CASSRDRGRTDTQYF
TRBV4-3	TRBJ1-1	TRBD1	CASSQDWDRGLLAFF
TRBV27	TRBJ2-7	NA	CAHGRNSTETYEQYF
TRBV2	TRBJ2-2	NA	CASSEQGSNTGELFF
TRBV3-1/TRBV3-2	TRBJ2-7	TRBD1	CASSHGQGVSIGQYF
TRBV27	TRBJ2-5	TRBD1	CASSLLGQGARETQYF
TRBV19	TRBJ2-1	NA	CASSIESGGQSYNEQFF
TRBV7-9	TRBJ1-2	NA	CASSLATQGRAPNYGYTF
TRBV2	TRBJ2-3	TRBD2	CASSSSGTSRDTQYF
TRBV19	TRBJ2-1	NA	CASSVTFVSYNEQFF
TRBV7-8	TRBJ2-3	NA	CASSPSTDTQYF
TRBV29-1	TRBJ2-3	NA	CSVVGQILDTQYF
TRBV5-5	TRBJ2-7	NA	CASSRGVGYEQYF
TRBV6-4	TRBJ2-2	TRBD1	CASSRTGTDTGELFF
TRBV4-1	TRBJ1-1	NA	CASRAGAQGFGRNTEAFF
TRBV19	TRBJ2-7	NA	CASSSPGSGSYEQYF
TRBV5-1	TRBJ1-1	NA	CASSLAVNTEAFF
TRBV2	TRBJ2-1	TRBD2	CASRWEGNEQFF
TRBV12-3/TRBV12-4	TRBJ2-2	NA	CASRGQSGELFF
TRBV7-9	TRBJ1-5	NA	CASSSGGVYQPQHF
TRBV7-3	TRBJ2-3	NA	CASSLTYGTDTQYF
TRBV7-9	TRBJ1-4	TRBD1	CASSLRTGQREKLFF
TRBV27	TRBJ1-6	NA	CASTSLGTSSYNSPLHF
TRBV7-9	TRBJ2-3	TRBD2	CASSFSSGGTSTDTQYF
TRBV5-1	TRBJ2-2	NA	CASSLGTRNTGELFF
TRBV29-1	TRBJ2-5	NA	CSFLQETQYF
TRBV5-1	TRBJ2-5	NA	CASSSLADQETQYF
TRBV29-1	TRBJ1-2	TRBD1	CSVQTGGAFREGYTF
TRBV4-2	TRBJ1-1	TRBD1	CASSQVVQGALNTEAFF
TRBV2	TRBJ1-4	NA	CASASATNEKLFF
TRBV19	TRBJ1-1	NA	CASSARGGFGNTEAFF
TRBV11-2	TRBJ1-3	NA	CASSFRTVSGNTIYF
TRBV7-2	TRBJ1-5	NA	CASSMGLHQPQHF
TRBV11-3	TRBJ2-5	TRBD2	CASSSGTSGQETQYF
TRBV5-4	TRBJ1-3	NA	CASSQTGSGNTIYF
TRBV6-5	TRBJ1-2	TRBD1	CASTNRDRVYGYTF
TRBV6-5	TRBJ1-3	NA	CASMGTDGNTIYF
TRBV7-2	TRBJ2-5	NA	CASSLAGGETQYF
TRBV19	TRBJ1-3	NA	CASSIRASGNTIYF
TRBV25-1	TRBJ1-2	TRBD1	CASSELTGGDGYTF
TRBV27	TRBJ2-5	NA	CASSLYGGVQETQYF
TRBV7-2	TRBJ2-7	TRBD1	CASSLGGQPYEQYF
TRBV6-6	TRBJ2-1	TRBD1	CASSSTRGQSFNEQFF
TRBV19	TRBJ1-5	NA	CASRSRANQPQHF
TRBV6-6	TRBJ2-6	TRBD2	CASSGGTSGNAFSGANVLTF
TRBV7-9	TRBJ1-1	NA	CATREPGRNTEAFF
TRBV3-1/TRBV3-2	TRBJ1-2	TRBD1	CASSLDRGLGYTF
TRBV18	TRBJ2-2	NA	CASSGASPGELFF
TRBV6-1	TRBJ1-4	TRBD1	CASSEASRQGFGEKLFF
TRBV29-1	TRBJ2-1	TRBD2	CSVGTSGDNEQFF
TRBV6-6	TRBJ2-5	NA	CASIRQQETQYF
TRBV27	TRBJ2-5	NA	CASRGIYRRKETQYF